The rows below give T cell receptor beta chains drawn from one sample of a study of monozygotic twins with inflammatory bowel disease. TCRdb reprocessed the 5' RACE reads and stores each CDR3 protein as one record, lacking DNA. The table lists approximately 85,000 distinct CDR3 sequences, with approximately 7.4% in the top ten. The source material was blood. These receptors were taken from a human donor with ulcerative colitis or Crohn's disease, or a healthy co-twin of an affected twin (not recorded which). Each CDR3 is given with its conserved first and last residue.

>TRBJ2-3|TRBV20-1
CSARAEERGGRGDTQYF
>TRBJ1-1|TRBV12-3/TRBV12-4
CASSSENTEAFF
>TRBJ2-5|TRBV4-2
CASSQGDLLLAGLQETQYF
>TRBJ2-5|TRBV7-2
CASSLAGGVETQYF
>TRBJ2-3|TRBV5-1
CASSPGGYTDTQYF
>TRBJ1-1|TRBV12-3/TRBV12-4
CASSLASGAMNTEAFF
>TRBJ1-4|TRBV12-3/TRBV12-4
CAISLSRGFSEKLFF
>TRBJ2-5|TRBV6-1
CASSNIRQGREYF
>TRBJ1-6|TRBV20-1
CSARVLEIQGAQAWIGYNSPLHF
>TRBJ2-6|TRBV20-1
CSATRDAGANVLTF
>TRBJ1-4|TRBV10-2
CASSETGTGWGKLFF
>TRBJ1-1|TRBV20-1
CSAQKRITEAFF
>TRBJ1-1|TRBV6-1
CASSEHLNTEAFF
>TRBJ1-5|TRBV27
CASSLRGTQPQHF
>TRBJ1-5|TRBV3-1
CASSPSGDGNQPQHF
>TRBJ2-7|TRBV4-1
CASSQLGGDSEQYF